The clone carrying this T cell receptor beta chain was observed a handful of times. This entry comes from a study of T-cell memory formation after mild COVID-19. TCRdb fed the 5' RACE reads into MiXCR, producing one record per CDR3 protein. The sample includes about 400,000 distinct CDR3 sequences, around an eighth of them seen just once. The V gene lost 4 bases and the J gene lost 4 bases, with 8 bases spanning the gap. The length of the CDR3 is 13 residues. Germline CDR1 reads MNHNS; CDR2 reads SASEGT. This rearrangement joins TRBV6-1 to TRBJ2-1, with no clear D. Specimen: PBMCs or a T cell subset sorted from them (not recorded which). The source is a man between 18 and 29 years old who had mild COVID-19 (a few samples of this study predate the infection). Cell type and time point are not known. CDR3 DNA: TGTGCCAGCAGTGGGCCTCTTTACAATGAGCAGTTCTTC. It is translated as CASSGPLYNEQFF.